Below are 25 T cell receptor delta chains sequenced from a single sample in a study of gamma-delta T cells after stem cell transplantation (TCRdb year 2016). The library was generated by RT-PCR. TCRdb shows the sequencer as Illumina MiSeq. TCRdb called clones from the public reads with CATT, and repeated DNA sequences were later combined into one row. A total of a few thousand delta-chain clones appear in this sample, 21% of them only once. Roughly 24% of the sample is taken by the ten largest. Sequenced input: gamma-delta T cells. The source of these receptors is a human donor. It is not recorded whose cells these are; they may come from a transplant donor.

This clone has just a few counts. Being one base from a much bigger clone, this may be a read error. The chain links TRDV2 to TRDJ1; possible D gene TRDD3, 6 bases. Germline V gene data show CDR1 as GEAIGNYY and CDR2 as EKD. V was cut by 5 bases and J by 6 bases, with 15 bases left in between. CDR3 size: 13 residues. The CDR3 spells CACGTWDSHKLIF. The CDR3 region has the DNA TGTGCCTGTGGCACTTGGGATAGCCATAAACTCATCTTT.

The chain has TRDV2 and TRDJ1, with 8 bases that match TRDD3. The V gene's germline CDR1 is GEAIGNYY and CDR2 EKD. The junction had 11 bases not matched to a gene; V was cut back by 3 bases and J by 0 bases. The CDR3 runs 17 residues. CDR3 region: CACDPLRDTRYTDKLIF. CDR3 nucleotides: TGTGCCTGTGACCCCCTGAGGGATACGAGGTACACCGATAAACTCATCTTT.

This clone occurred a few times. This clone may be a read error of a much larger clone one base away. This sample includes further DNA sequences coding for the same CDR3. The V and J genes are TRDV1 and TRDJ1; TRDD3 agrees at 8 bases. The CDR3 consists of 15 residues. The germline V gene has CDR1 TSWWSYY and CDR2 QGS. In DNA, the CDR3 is TGCGCTCTTGGGGAACTTTCGGGGGGATACGATAAACTCATCTTT. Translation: CALGELSGGYDKLIF.

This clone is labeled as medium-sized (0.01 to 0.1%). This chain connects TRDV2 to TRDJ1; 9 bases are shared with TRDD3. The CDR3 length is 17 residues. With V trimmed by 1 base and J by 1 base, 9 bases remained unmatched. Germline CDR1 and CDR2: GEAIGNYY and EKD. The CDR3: CACDTLGENLSTDKLIF. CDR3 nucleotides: TGTGCCTGTGACACACTGGGGGAGAATCTGAGCACCGATAAACTCATCTTT.

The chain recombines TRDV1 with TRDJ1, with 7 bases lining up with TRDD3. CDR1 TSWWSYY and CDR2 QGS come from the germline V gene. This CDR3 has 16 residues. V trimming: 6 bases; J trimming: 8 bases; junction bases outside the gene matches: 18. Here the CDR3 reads CALGNKVLGGIGKLIF. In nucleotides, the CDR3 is TGTGCTCTTGGTAATAAGGTGCTGGGGGGTATCGGGAAACTCATCTTT.

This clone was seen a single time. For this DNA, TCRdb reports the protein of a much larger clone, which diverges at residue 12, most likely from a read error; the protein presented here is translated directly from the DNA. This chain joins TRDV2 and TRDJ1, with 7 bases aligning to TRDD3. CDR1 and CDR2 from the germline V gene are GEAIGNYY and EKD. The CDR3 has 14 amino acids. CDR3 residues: CACDTMGDDDKFIF. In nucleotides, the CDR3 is TGTGCCTGTGACACGATGGGGGACGACGATAAATTCATCTTT.

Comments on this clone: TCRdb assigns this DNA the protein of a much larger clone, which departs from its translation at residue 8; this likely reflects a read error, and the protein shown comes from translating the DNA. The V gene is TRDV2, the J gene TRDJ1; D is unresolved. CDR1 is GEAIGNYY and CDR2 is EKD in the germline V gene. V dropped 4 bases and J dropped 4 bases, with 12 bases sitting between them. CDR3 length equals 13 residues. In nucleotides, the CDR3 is TGTGCCTGTGATGCTATCCACAACGATAAACTCATCTTT. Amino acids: CACDAIHNDKLIF.

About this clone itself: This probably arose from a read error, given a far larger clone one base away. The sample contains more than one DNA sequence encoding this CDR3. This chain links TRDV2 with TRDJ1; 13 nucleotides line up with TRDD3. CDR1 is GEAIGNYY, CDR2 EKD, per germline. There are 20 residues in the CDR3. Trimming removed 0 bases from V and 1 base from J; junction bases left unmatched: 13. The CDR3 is CACDTLLGDTPLGGTDKLIF. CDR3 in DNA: TGTGCCTGTGACACCCTACTGGGGGATACGCCGCTGGGGGGCACCGATAAACTCATCTTT.

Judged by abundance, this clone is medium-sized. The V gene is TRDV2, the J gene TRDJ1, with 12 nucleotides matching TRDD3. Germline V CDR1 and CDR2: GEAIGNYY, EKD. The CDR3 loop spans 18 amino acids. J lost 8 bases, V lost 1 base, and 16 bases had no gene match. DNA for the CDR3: TGTGCCTGTGACACTCTTACTCTGGGGGATACGCTATTAAAAAAACTCATCTTT. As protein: CACDTLTLGDTLLKKLIF.

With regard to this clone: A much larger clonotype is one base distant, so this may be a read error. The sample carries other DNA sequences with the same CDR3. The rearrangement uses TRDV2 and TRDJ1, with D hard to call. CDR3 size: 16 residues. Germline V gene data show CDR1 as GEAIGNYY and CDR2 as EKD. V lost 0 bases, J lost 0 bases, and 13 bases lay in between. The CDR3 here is CACDTLVLAHTDKLIF. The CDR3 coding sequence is TGTGCCTGTGACACCCTTGTACTAGCCCACACCGATAAACTCATCTTT.

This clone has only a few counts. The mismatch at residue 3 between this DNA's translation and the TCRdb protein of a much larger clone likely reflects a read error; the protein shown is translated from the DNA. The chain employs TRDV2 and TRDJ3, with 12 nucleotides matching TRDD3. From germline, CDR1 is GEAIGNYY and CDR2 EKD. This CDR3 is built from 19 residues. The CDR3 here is CARDTWGIRSGDDTRQMFF. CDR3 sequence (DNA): TGTGCCCGTGACACCTGGGGGATACGGTCCGGTGACGACACCCGACAGATGTTTTTC.

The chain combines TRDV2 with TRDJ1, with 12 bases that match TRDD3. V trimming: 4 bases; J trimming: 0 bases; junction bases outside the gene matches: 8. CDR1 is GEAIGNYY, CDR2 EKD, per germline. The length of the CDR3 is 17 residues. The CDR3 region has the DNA TGTGCCTGTGAACTACTGGGGGATACCACTTACACCGATAAACTCATCTTT. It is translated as CACELLGDTTYTDKLIF.

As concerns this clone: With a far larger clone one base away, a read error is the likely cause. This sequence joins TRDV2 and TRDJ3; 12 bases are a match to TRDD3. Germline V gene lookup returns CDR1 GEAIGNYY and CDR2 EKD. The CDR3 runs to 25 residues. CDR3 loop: CACDTLLGDTGRLGTSSWDTRQVFF. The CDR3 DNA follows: TGTGCCTGTGACACTCTACTGGGGGATACTGGGCGACTGGGGACTAGCTCCTGGGACACCCGACAGGTGTTTTTC.

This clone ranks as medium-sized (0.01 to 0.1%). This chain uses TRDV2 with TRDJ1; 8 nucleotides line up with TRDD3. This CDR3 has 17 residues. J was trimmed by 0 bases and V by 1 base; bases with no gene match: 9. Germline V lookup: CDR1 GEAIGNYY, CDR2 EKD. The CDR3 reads CACDTVLGVSYTDKLIF. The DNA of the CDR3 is TGTGCCTGTGACACGGTACTGGGGGTTTCGTACACCGATAAACTCATCTTT.

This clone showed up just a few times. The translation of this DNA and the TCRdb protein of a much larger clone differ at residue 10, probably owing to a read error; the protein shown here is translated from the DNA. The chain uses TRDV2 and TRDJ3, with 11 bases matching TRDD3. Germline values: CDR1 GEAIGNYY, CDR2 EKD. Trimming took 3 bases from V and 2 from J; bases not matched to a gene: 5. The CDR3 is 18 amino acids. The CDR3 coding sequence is TGTGCCTGTGACCGACTGGGGGATATGGCCTGGGACACCCGACAGATGTTTTTC. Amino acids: CACDRLGDMAWDTRQMFF.

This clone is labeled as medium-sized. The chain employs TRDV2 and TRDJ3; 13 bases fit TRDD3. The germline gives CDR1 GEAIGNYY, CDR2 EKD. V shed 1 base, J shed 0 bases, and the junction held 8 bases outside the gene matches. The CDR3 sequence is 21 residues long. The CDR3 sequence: CACDTLLGDTHSSWDTRQMFF. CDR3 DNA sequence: TGTGCCTGTGACACTTTACTGGGGGATACGCATAGCTCCTGGGACACCCGACAGATGTTTTTC.

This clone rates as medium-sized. Here the CDR3 DNA reads TGTGCCTGTGACACCGTAGGCGGTACTGGGGGATTGTACACCGATAAACTCATCTTT. Amino acid sequence: CACDTVGGTGGLYTDKLIF. This chain uses TRDV2 with TRDJ1; 10 positions match TRDD3. Trimming took 0 bases from V and 0 from J; bases not matched to a gene: 12. This CDR3 is 19 amino acids long. Germline CDR1 GEAIGNYY, CDR2 EKD.

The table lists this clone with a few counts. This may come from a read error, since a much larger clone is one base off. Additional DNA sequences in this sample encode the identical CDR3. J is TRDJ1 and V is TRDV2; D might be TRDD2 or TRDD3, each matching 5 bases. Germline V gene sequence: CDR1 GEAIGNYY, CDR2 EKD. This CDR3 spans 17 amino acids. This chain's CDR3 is CACDTVGPPSNTDKLIF. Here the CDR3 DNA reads TGTGCCTGTGACACCGTGGGGCCGCCTTCTAACACCGATAAACTCATCTTC.

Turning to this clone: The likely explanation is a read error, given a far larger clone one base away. Here the CDR3 reads CALGDTPRTPYKYWVKFADKLIF. The CDR3 nucleotides read TGTGCTCTTGGGGACACCCCGAGGACTCCCTACAAGTACTGGGTAAAGTTCGCCGATAAACTCATCTTT. J is TRDJ1 and V is TRDV1, with D possibly TRDD3 on 6 matching bases. Germline-derived CDR1 and CDR2 are TSWWSYY and QGS. V dropped 3 bases and J dropped 3 bases, with 38 bases sitting between them. The length of the CDR3 is 23 residues.

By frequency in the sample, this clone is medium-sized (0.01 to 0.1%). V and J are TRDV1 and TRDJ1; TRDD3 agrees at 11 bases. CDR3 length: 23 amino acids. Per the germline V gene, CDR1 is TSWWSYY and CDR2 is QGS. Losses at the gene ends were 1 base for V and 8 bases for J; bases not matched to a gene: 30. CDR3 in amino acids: CALGEPLSEGLLLGDKTPKKLIF. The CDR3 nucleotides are TGTGCTCTTGGGGAACCACTTTCCGAGGGATTGCTACTGGGGGATAAAACTCCGAAGAAACTCATCTTT.

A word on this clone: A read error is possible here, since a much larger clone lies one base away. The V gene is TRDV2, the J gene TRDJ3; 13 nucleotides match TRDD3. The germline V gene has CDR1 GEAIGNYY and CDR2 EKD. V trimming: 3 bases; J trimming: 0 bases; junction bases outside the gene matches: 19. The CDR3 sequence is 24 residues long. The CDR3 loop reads CACDAATTGGYAVTSSWDTRQMFF. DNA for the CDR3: TGTGCCTGTGACGCCGCTACTACTGGGGGATACGCAGTGACTAGCTCCTGGGACACCCGACAGATGTTTTTC.

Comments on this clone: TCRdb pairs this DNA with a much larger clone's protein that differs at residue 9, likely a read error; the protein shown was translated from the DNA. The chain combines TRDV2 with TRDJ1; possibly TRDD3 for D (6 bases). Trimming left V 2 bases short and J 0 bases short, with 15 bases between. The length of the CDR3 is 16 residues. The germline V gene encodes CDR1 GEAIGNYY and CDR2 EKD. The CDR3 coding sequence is TGTGCCTGTGACATTCTGACTGGGAGTCACACCGATAAACTCATCTTT. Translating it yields CACDILTGSHTDKLIF.

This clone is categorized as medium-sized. In nucleotides, the CDR3 is TGTGCCTGTGACACTTTGCTACTGGGGGACTATTACACCGATAAACTCATCTTT. Its protein is CACDTLLLGDYYTDKLIF. The chain has TRDV2 and TRDJ1, with 9 bases matching TRDD3. CDR1 and CDR2 from the germline V gene are GEAIGNYY and EKD. Unmatched junction bases numbered 11, after V lost 1 base and J lost 0 bases. This CDR3 spans 18 amino acids.

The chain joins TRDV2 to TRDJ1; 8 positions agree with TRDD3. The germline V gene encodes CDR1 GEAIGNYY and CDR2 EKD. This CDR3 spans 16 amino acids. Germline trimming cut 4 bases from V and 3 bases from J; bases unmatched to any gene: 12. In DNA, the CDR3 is TGTGCCTGTGATCCTCTACTGGGGGGTACTTCCGATAAACTCATCTTT. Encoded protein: CACDPLLGGTSDKLIF.

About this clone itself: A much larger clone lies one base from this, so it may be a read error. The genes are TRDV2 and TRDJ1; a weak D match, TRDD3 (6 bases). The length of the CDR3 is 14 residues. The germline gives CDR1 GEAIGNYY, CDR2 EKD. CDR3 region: CACDVMAGEGKPIF. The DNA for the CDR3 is TGTGCCTGTGACGTTATGGCTGGGGAAGGTAAACCCATCTTT.